This T cell receptor (beta chain) was sequenced during a study of blood T cell repertoires in COVID-19. Study-wide context: Acute-phase and convalescent COVID-19 samples originated in the United States, Italy and Spain. Sample material is recorded as cDNA or gDNA derived from T cells, B-cell-depleted T cells, or PBMCs.

Per the original data handling: Amplifying reference gene primers gave estimates of nucleated cell counts. The table came from immunoSEQ multiplex PCR; TCRdb's copy has only in-frame clones and leaves some out. The V and J calls and clone size were taken over from that table, and D and trimming were inferred from the DNA. The table includes around 100,000 clones, around 80% detected once. The CDR3 has 15 amino acids. Trimming took off 4 bases at V and 1 base at J, with 12 bases between the two ends. Germline V gene lookup returns CDR1 KGHDR and CDR2 SFDVKD. This clonotype originated in a human donor in a cohort sampled during active COVID-19. Sample: peripheral blood. The rearrangement uses TRBV24-1 and TRBJ1-1; D possibly corresponds to TRBD1 (6 bases). CDR3 sequence: CATSDLQGRNTEAFF. CDR3 sequence (DNA): TGTGCCACCAGTGACCTACAGGGAAGGAACACTGAAGCTTTCTTT.